Listed here are 11 T cell receptor beta chains from one sample, sequenced in a study of identical twins. TCRdb re-derived calls from the 5' RACE reads in MiXCR, one entry per CDR3 protein. Here the sample spans 350,000 to 450,000 distinct CDR3 sequences, roughly 20% being singletons. The sequencing input was naive T cells sorted from blood. The receptor set was obtained from a man in his forties or fifties in good health.

This clonotype was recorded a few times. This sequence joins TRBV29-1 and TRBJ1-5; 10 bases align to TRBD1. The V gene's germline CDR1 is SQVTM and CDR2 ANQGSEA. The CDR3 is made up of 13 amino acids. The V and J ends lost 4 bases and 6 bases, in that order; junction bases with no gene match: 3. CDR3 residues: CSVGDRGGQPQHF. CDR3 sequence (DNA): TGCAGCGTTGGGGACAGGGGCGGTCAGCCCCAGCATTTT.

This clonotype has a handful of counts. The gene calls are TRBV18 and TRBJ2-7; the D gene could be TRBD1 or TRBD2 (6 bases each). Germline lookup yields CDR1 KGHSH and CDR2 LQKENI. The CDR3 length is 14 residues. The V and J ends lost 2 bases and 6 bases respectively, with 14 bases between them. In nucleotides, the CDR3 is TGTGCCAGCTCACCAGAGGGGGGCAACTCCGAGCAGTACTTC. Its translation: CASSPEGGNSEQYF.

In this sample, this clonotype turned up a few times. The chain uses TRBV11-2 and TRBJ2-1, with TRBD2 matching over 8 bases. The V segment lost 5 bases and the J segment 6 bases; nucleotides outside the gene matches: 9. Germline V gives CDR1 SGHAT, CDR2 FQNNGV. The CDR3 loop spans 15 amino acids. CDR3 nucleotides: TGTGCCAGCAGCCAGGGGCGGGGGGCCCTCAATGAGCAGTTCTTC. It specifies CASSQGRGALNEQFF. The full variable domain, with the rest looked up from reference TRBV11-2 and TRBJ2-1, is EAGVAQSPRYKIIEKRQSVAFWCNPISGHATLYWYQQILGQGPKLLIQFQNNGVVDDSQLPKDRFSAERLKGVDSTLKIQPAKLEDSAVYLCASSQGRGALNEQFFGPGTRLTVL.

This clonotype has only a few counts. The J gene is TRBJ2-3, the V gene TRBV5-1, with 10 bases that match TRBD2. Trimming took 2 bases from V and 5 from J; bases not matched to a gene: 5. Germline CDR1 is SGHRS and CDR2 is YFSETQ. There are 15 residues in the CDR3. DNA for the CDR3: TGCGCCAGCAGCTTCGGTAGCGGGAGGAAAGATACGCAGTATTTT. Its protein product is CASSFGSGRKDTQYF.

This clonotype has more than one count but fewer than ten. The junction shows a germline mismatch at one end, possibly a read error. This chain links TRBV7-9 with TRBJ2-3; D is unclear. The germline V gene encodes CDR1 SEHNR and CDR2 FQNEAQ (reference sequence). CDR3 size: 12 residues. The CDR3 DNA reads TGTGCCGGCAGCTCCTACACAGATACGCAGTATTTT. Encoded protein: CAGSSYTDTQYF. The whole variable domain, remainder taken from reference TRBV7-9 and TRBJ2-3, is DTGVSQNPRHKITKRGQNVTFRCDPISEHNRLYWYRQTLGQGPEFLTYFQNEAQLEKSRLLSDRFSAERPKGSFSTLEIQRTEQGDSAMYLCAGSSYTDTQYFGPGTRLTVL.

CDR3 region: CASSQGRGPGEPNQPQHF. For the CDR3, the DNA is TGTGCCAGCAGCCAAGGGAGGGGTCCAGGGGAGCCAAATCAGCCCCAGCATTTT. The chain has TRBV4-2 and TRBJ1-5; D might be TRBD1 (6 bases). Trimming removed 1 base from V and 4 bases from J, with 20 bases in between. CDR1 and CDR2 from the germline V gene are LGHNA and YNFKEQ. The CDR3 extends over 18 amino acids.

This clonotype was detected only a few times. CDR3 residues: CSAILAGRETQYF. CDR3 coding DNA: TGCAGTGCAATACTAGCGGGCCGGGAGACCCAGTACTTC. V gene TRBV20-1 combines with J gene TRBJ2-5; TRBD2 agrees at 9 bases. The CDR3 consists of 13 residues. Germline V CDR1 and CDR2: DFQATT, SNEGSKA (reference sequence). The ends lost 6 bases at V and 5 bases at J; junction bases unmatched: 7.

The sample holds many counts of this clonotype. The chain uses TRBV3-1 and TRBJ2-2, with 12 bases matching TRBD2. Germline V gene sequence: CDR1 LGHDT, CDR2 YNNKEL (reference sequence). The CDR3 is 15 amino acids. The ends lost 4 bases at V and 7 bases at J; junction bases unmatched: 4. DNA of the CDR3: TGTGCCAGCAGCCCTAGCGGGGGGGCGGACGGGGAGCTGTTTTTT. It specifies CASSPSGGADGELFF.

Ten or more counts support this clonotype. The CDR3 DNA reads as TGTGCCAGCAGTTACTCGAAAGGGTTTGGCCCCAATAATTCACCCCTCCACTTT. Translating it yields CASSYSKGFGPNNSPLHF. The chain couples TRBV6-5 to TRBJ1-6, with D uncertain. The V end was cut by 0 bases, the J end by 5 bases, with 17 bases between. There are 18 residues in the CDR3. The germline V gene has CDR1 MNHEY and CDR2 SVGAGI.

The chain carries TRBV28 and TRBJ2-3; D possibly matches TRBD1 or TRBD2 (5 bases each). The CDR3 is 13 residues long. V gave up 5 bases and J gave up 6 bases, with 12 bases separating them. From germline, CDR1 is MDHEN and CDR2 SYDVKM. CDR3 nucleotide sequence: TGTGCCAGCAGTAAGGGACCGGCGGATACGCAGTATTTT. It translates to CASSKGPADTQYF.

Many counts were recorded for this clonotype. The chain recombines TRBV4-3 with TRBJ1-2, with D uncertain. Trimming left V 4 bases short and J 4 bases short, with 13 bases between. Germline V gene data show CDR1 as LGHNA and CDR2 as YSLEER. The CDR3 length is 14 residues. CDR3 nucleotides: TGCGCCAGCAGCCCCCTAGGAGGGCCCTATGGCTACACCTTC. Residues: CASSPLGGPYGYTF.